Following are 10 T cell receptor beta chains from one sample sequenced in a study of tumor-infiltrating lymphocytes in localized non-small cell lung cancer. The method was immunoSEQ multiplex PCR; TCRdb's version includes in-frame clones alone and lacks a portion of them. The repertoire holds some 22,000 clones, with about two thirds as singletons. Sequencing input: lung tumor tissue. The receptors come from a human donor with non-small cell lung cancer.

In its sample, this clone is medium-sized. The chain joins TRBV10-2 to TRBJ1-1, with TRBD1 identical over 9 bases. Germline V gives CDR1 WSHSY, CDR2 SAAADI. The CDR3 consists of 15 residues. V shed 5 bases and J 4 bases; nucleotides not matched to a gene: 8. CDR3 sequence reads: CASSFPGQGITEAFF. The CDR3 region has the DNA TGCGCCAGCAGTTTCCCGGGACAGGGCATCACTGAAGCTTTCTTT.

The chain has TRBV6-4 and TRBJ2-3; D gene unclear. Deletions cut 4 bases from V and 9 bases from J, with 14 bases between. Germline CDR1 MRHNA, CDR2 SNTAGT. The CDR3 consists of 13 residues. The CDR3 is CASSVTSESTQYF. The CDR3 DNA reads TGTGCCAGCAGTGTGACAAGTGAGAGCACGCAGTATTTT.

CDR3 region: CASTPAGAVGNEQFF. In nucleotides, the CDR3 is TGCGCCAGCACCCCAGCGGGAGCGGTAGGTAATGAGCAGTTCTTC. V usage is TRBV5-1 and J usage is TRBJ2-1; TRBD2 matches 8 bases. With V trimmed by 6 bases and J by 7 bases, 12 bases remained unmatched. Germline CDR1 is SGHRS and CDR2 is YFSETQ. The CDR3 loop spans 15 amino acids. The full variable domain, in which reference TRBV5-1 and TRBJ2-1 provide the parts outside the CDR3, is KAGVTQTPRYLIKTRGQQVTLSCSPISGHRSVSWYQQTPGQGLQFLFEYFSETQRNKGNFPGRFSGRQFSNSRSEMNVSTLELGDSALYLCASTPAGAVGNEQFFGPGTRLTVL.

The gene calls are TRBV4-3 and TRBJ2-1, with D perhaps TRBD2 (6 bases). V lost 3 bases and J lost 0, with 24 bases in between. The CDR3 is made up of 20 amino acids. Germline lookup yields CDR1 LGHNA and CDR2 YSLEER. The CDR3 sequence: CASSHLGEATDISSYNEQFF. The CDR3 DNA is TGCGCCAGCAGCCATCTCGGGGAGGCGACGGATATTTCCTCCTACAATGAGCAGTTCTTC.

This clone was found a few times. The rearrangement links TRBV28 to TRBJ1-4; tentatively, D is TRBD1 (6 bases). This CDR3 comprises 16 residues. Trimming cost V 3 bases and J 2 bases, with 13 bases left between them. Looked up from germline, CDR1 is MDHEN and CDR2 is SYDVKM. As DNA, the CDR3 is TGTGCCAGCAGTTTCCCACAGGGCTCGACTAATGAAAAACTGTTTTTT. Protein sequence: CASSFPQGSTNEKLFF.

The chain carries TRBV15 and TRBJ2-1; D unclear. Germline values: CDR1 LNHNV, CDR2 YYDKDF (reference sequence). This CDR3 has 15 residues. The V end was cut by 3 bases, the J end by 4 bases, with 13 bases between. The CDR3 DNA reads as TGTGCCACCAGCAGTAGGACCACTGGTTACAATGAGCAGTTCTTC. Translation: CATSSRTTGYNEQFF.

V usage is TRBV13 and J usage is TRBJ1-4, with D tentatively TRBD1 (5 bases). This CDR3 is built from 15 residues. V was trimmed by 5 bases and J by 8 bases, leaving 18 bases between them. CDR1 and CDR2 from the germline V gene are PRHDT and FYEKMQ (reference sequence). In DNA form, the CDR3 reads TGTGCCAGCAGCATGAGGAAGGGGCTCGCCGAAAAACTGTTTTTT. As protein: CASSMRKGLAEKLFF.

The J gene is TRBJ2-1, the V gene TRBV13, with TRBD1 identical over 10 bases. The V gene's germline CDR1 is PRHDT and CDR2 FYEKMQ (reference sequence). This CDR3 is 16 amino acids long. V lost 4 bases and J lost 8; bases outside the gene matches: 11. The CDR3: CASSYRGQGRLDEQFF. CDR3 DNA sequence: TGTGCCAGCAGCTATCGGGGACAGGGGCGTTTGGATGAGCAGTTCTTC.

In its sample, this clone was seen a few times. The rearrangement joins TRBV5-4 to TRBJ2-3; 12 positions agree with TRBD2. There are 16 residues in the CDR3. Losses at the gene ends were 4 bases for V and 4 bases for J; bases not matched to a gene: 7. The germline V gene encodes CDR1 SGHNT and CDR2 YYREEE (reference sequence). The CDR3 region is CASSLYLAGGADTQYF. CDR3 bases: TGTGCCAGCAGCCTTTATCTAGCGGGAGGGGCAGATACGCAGTATTTT.

The chain uses TRBV7-2 and TRBJ2-7, with 11 bases lining up with TRBD2. V was pared by 5 bases and J by 0 bases, with 6 bases of the junction left unmatched. The CDR3 extends over 16 amino acids. Germline V gene lookup returns CDR1 SGHTA and CDR2 FQGNSA. The CDR3 protein is CASSQTSGVSSYEQYF. In DNA form, the CDR3 reads TGTGCCAGCAGCCAGACTAGCGGGGTTAGCTCCTACGAGCAGTACTTC.